Here is one TCR beta chain with its context. Amplified regions were TCR beta CDR3 sequences from RNA transcripts. The TCR CDR3 first-round RT-PCR relied on the HTBI primer set. TCRdb redid the calling of the multiplex PCR reads with MiXCR, one entry per CDR3 protein. This table has about 250,000 distinct CDR3 sequences, over 20% appearing once. CDR1 and CDR2 (germline): MNHEY, SVGAGI. The V end was cut by 0 bases, the J end by 6 bases, with 11 bases between. This CDR3 is 15 amino acids long. The data were obtained in a study of T cells in Graves' hyperthyroidism and ophthalmopathy. The rearrangement joins TRBV6-5 to TRBJ1-4, with a weak D call TRBD1 (6 bases). Specimen: blood. The sequence came from a man aged 25-45 years with Graves' ophthalmopathy. CDR3 bases: TGTGCCAGCAGTTACTCACAGGGTCGGGATGAAAAACTGTTTTTT. Its protein is CASSYSQGRDEKLFF.